What follows is one T cell receptor (beta chain) and its context. Adults between roughly 18 and 89 years of age took part from 20 to 25 US areas. The data stem from a study of blood T cell repertoires in COVID-19. Study-level information: Sample material is recorded as cDNA or gDNA derived from T cells, B-cell-depleted T cells, or PBMCs.

From germline, CDR1 is KGHSH and CDR2 LQKENI. The CDR3 is made up of 15 amino acids. With 3 bases removed from V and 6 bases from J, the gap between germline ends came to 15 bases. Sequenced by immunoSEQ multiplex PCR; TCRdb stores in-frame clones only, minus some. The table records around 300,000 clones, 85% of them present only once. Sequences were obtained from PBMCs or T cells enriched from blood (not recorded which). The receptor's source is a woman aged 45-65 years who had recovered from COVID-19. The chain couples TRBV18 to TRBJ1-5; D might be TRBD1 (5 bases). The CDR3 region is CASSPDGQGGQPQHF. Here the CDR3 DNA reads TGTGCCAGCTCACCCGATGGGCAGGGAGGTCAGCCCCAGCATTTT.